This T cell receptor (beta chain) was documented in a study of blood T cell repertoires in COVID-19. Study as a whole: The United States, Italy and Spain provided the acute and convalescent COVID-19 samples. T cells, B-cell-depleted T cells, or PBMCs provided the cDNA or gDNA that served as material.

In the authors' methods: Estimates of nucleated cell counts were drawn from the amplification of reference gene primers. The protocol was immunoSEQ multiplex PCR, while the TCRdb copy is restricted to in-frame clones and leaves out a portion. D and trimming come from the DNA, and the V and J calls and clone size come from that table. The table lists a few hundred thousand clones, 85% to 90% of them singletons. The germline CDR1 and CDR2 sequences are LNHDA and SQIVND (reference sequence). This CDR3 has 15 residues. V was pared by 7 bases and J by 3 bases, with 5 bases of the junction left unmatched. Sequencing was performed on peripheral blood. The receptor was derived from a man between 60 and 75 years old with acute or convalescent COVID-19. V usage is TRBV19 and J usage is TRBJ2-3, with 12 positions matching TRBD2. DNA of the CDR3: TGTGCCAGTACTGCTAGCGGGGGGGCGACAGATACGCAGTATTTT. It encodes CASTASGGATDTQYF.